The T cell receptor beta chain described here comes from a study of T cell repertoires in cytomegalovirus infection. Study-level information: Newly reported HLA-C-restricted and thoroughly characterized HLA-B-restricted CMV epitopes were employed. Public TCR beta signature analysis indicated the presence of both CMV infection and matching HLA type.

TCRdb independently ran MiXCR on the reads; one entry per CDR3 protein. The sample carries tens of thousands of distinct CDR3 sequences, roughly 20% recorded once. Trimming removed 1 base from V and 2 bases from J; junction bases left unmatched: 7. From germline, CDR1 is SGHTA and CDR2 FQGNSA. The CDR3 extends over 16 amino acids. Study findings and constraints: The study found HLA-C-restricted CMV-specific TCR beta clonotypes dominating the ex vivo response.

A note on this clonotype: Its specificity is not known.

The clonotype comes from a human donor in good health (CMV status not recorded). Some clones in this sample may be carry-over from other donors' samples. This specimen was CD8+ T cells from cultured PBMCs, taken from culture after CMV antigen stimulation. This rearrangement joins TRBV7-2 to TRBJ1-1, with 7 bases matching TRBD1. CDR3 sequence reads: CASSLEGQLINTEAFF. Written as DNA, the CDR3 is TGTGCCAGCAGCTTAGAGGGACAGCTTATCAACACTGAAGCTTTCTTT.